Listed below are T cell receptor beta chains from one sample, sequenced in a study of shared clonotypes between healthy human individuals. This table comes from immunoSEQ multiplex PCR, and its TCRdb copy is limited to in-frame clones, with some not included. The sample has 2 million to 2.5 million clones; about 95% are singletons. The specimen was naive CD8+ T cells sorted from blood. These receptors were taken from a young man in good health. Each CDR3 is given without its conserved first and last residue. Fields, in order: V gene, J gene, CDR3 protein.

>TRBV5-4|TRBJ2-7
ASREQGAVEQY
>TRBV13|TRBJ2-7
ASSDSSYEQY
>TRBV5-4|TRBJ2-1
ASSLTGSGAESNEQF
>TRBV6-6|TRBJ2-3
ASSYWTGTDTQY
>TRBV6-6|TRBJ2-1
ASSYSWESVDEQF
>TRBV19|TRBJ1-6
ASRDPGTGVNSPLH
>TRBV6-1|TRBJ2-7
ASSVLTATGASYEQY
>TRBV5-1|TRBJ2-7
ASSPETYEQY
>TRBV4-1|TRBJ1-1
ASSQTKSLYGNTEAF
>TRBV4-3|TRBJ2-7
ASSQDVAGSYEQY
>TRBV27|TRBJ2-3
ASSPAPARPSPDTQY
>TRBV30|TRBJ1-1
AWTGGSTEAF
>TRBV7-3|TRBJ1-1
ASSLTGQPNTEAF
>TRBV10-1|TRBJ2-7
ASSNRERYEQY
>TRBV6-5|TRBJ2-2
ASSSSRQNTGELF
>TRBV7-2|TRBJ2-7
ASSLGWVAGGPYEQY
>TRBV30|TRBJ2-3
AFRVRGTDTQY
>TRBV7-9|TRBJ2-3
ASSPSGVLRSDTQY
>TRBV9|TRBJ1-3
ASSETGVGNTIY
>TRBV4-1|TRBJ2-7
ASSQTGNPYEQY
>TRBV7-9|TRBJ2-1
ASSPPLAGGPNEQF
>TRBV4-1|TRBJ2-7
ASSQAKWGEQY
>TRBV6-1|TRBJ2-5
ASRDRGRETQY
>TRBV5-1|TRBJ2-3
ASSLNTDTQY
>TRBV14|TRBJ2-1
ASSQGIAGREQF
>TRBV28|TRBJ2-7
ASAPGSFLSYEQY
>TRBV4-3|TRBJ1-1
ASSQTGTVGEAF
>TRBV27|TRBJ1-1
ASRLLQGGTEAF
>TRBV7-9|TRBJ2-5
ASGSRDRVNQETQY
>TRBV7-9|TRBJ2-7
ASSLGRGQGLLYEQY
>TRBV19|TRBJ2-1
ASSGNEQF
>TRBV4-3|TRBJ2-7
ASSQDVEGGSYEQY
>TRBV7-6|TRBJ2-5
ASSLESVTKETQY
>TRBV29-1|TRBJ1-2
SVAQDLYGYT
>TRBV4-1|TRBJ2-7
ASSPLDRASYEQY
>TRBV15|TRBJ2-5
ATSRDRADQETQY
>TRBV4-1|TRBJ2-5
ASSHLRGQGRETQY
>TRBV29-1|TRBJ2-5
SPSEAGEETQY
>TRBV7-9|TRBJ2-5
ASSLDVAGGARETQY
>TRBV30|TRBJ2-1
AWALRGVFGEQF
>TRBV13|TRBJ2-5
ASSLTSGGYQETQY
>TRBV7-9|TRBJ2-7
ASSLLPQGNEQY
>TRBV5-6|TRBJ2-1
ASSLIGSYNEQF
>TRBV6-5|TRBJ2-7
ASSKDFYEQY
>TRBV27|TRBJ2-7
ASTPDGYEQY
>TRBV27|TRBJ2-7
ASSLQVAGPYEQY
>TRBV7-9|TRBJ2-1
ASSSVDEPEQF
>TRBV12-5|TRBJ2-7
ASGLAGGPYEQY
>TRBV27|TRBJ2-6
ATSIARYPSGANVLT
>TRBV5-5|TRBJ1-1
ASSLGMNTEAF
>TRBV7-3|TRBJ2-3
ASSPTGATDTQY
>TRBV7-2|TRBJ2-7
ASSPLYRHSYEQY
>TRBV4-1|TRBJ2-2
ASSQVPGELF
>TRBV5-1|TRBJ1-3
ASSLGQSPGNTIY
>TRBV9|TRBJ1-3
ASSVSTGGNTIY
>TRBV5-6|TRBJ2-2
ASSLGVAGNTGELF
>TRBV7-6|TRBJ1-6
ASSRTGGNSPLH